This TCR beta chain was observed in a study of CD8+ T cells in alopecia areata. Study in general: For the treated group, dosing was oral tofacitinib at 5 to 10 mg twice daily. General study points: Against the mouse data, patients shared TCRs less clearly, possibly for HLA reasons. The study found higher clonality in lesional than normal scalp, especially in alopecia totalis/universalis. Scalp specimens additionally yield sequences from normal skin's resident alphabeta T cells.

Per germline, CDR1 GTSNPN and CDR2 SVGIG (reference sequence). Trimming cost V 1 base and J 0 bases, with 10 bases left between them. The CDR3 has 14 residues. This clone was counted a few times. Its antigen is undetermined. RNA was isolated and reverse transcribed to cDNA, the sequencing template. Sequencing was performed with immunoSEQ multiplex PCR; in TCRdb, only in-frame clones are kept and a portion is missing. The data show about 130,000 clones, 58% seen once. This rearrangement joins TRBV30 to TRBJ2-7; D call uncertain. The sequenced sample was CD4+ T cells sorted from blood, obtained at week 0. The source is a human donor with alopecia areata. This CDR3 reads CAWSAPGYSYEQYF. CDR3 nucleotide sequence: TGTGCCTGGAGTGCCCCTGGGTACTCCTACGAGCAGTACTTC. Based on the CDR3 plus reference TRBV30 and TRBJ2-7, the full variable domain is SQTIHQWPATLVQPVGSPLSLECTVEGTSNPNLYWYRQAAGRGLQLLFYSVGIGQISSEVPQNLSASRPQDRQFILSSKKLLLSDSGFYLCAWSAPGYSYEQYFGPGTRLTVT.